This TCR beta chain was observed in a study of T cell responses to AZD1222 COVID-19 vaccine. Method: immunoSEQ multiplex PCR; TCRdb's copy keeps in-frame clones and lacks some. Found here are around 120,000 clones, over 75% of them singletons; the top ten hold 1.5% to 2%. About this clone: Its matching antigen is unknown.

Whole-study findings and limits: Clonal diversity may have been underestimated in mostly white British donors.

V gave up 6 bases and J gave up 3 bases, with 15 bases separating them. CDR1 is SQVTM, CDR2 ANQGSEA, per germline. CDR3 length: 13 amino acids. Here the sequenced sample was peripheral blood, taken on day 0 of AZD1222 vaccination. This chain uses TRBV29-1 with TRBJ2-7, with D maybe TRBD2 (5 bases). This TCR came from an adult in good health. DNA for the CDR3: TGCAGCGTCGAGGAGGCGTGGGGCTACGAGCAGTACTTC. This sequence encodes CSVEEAWGYEQYF.